This T cell receptor (beta chain) was captured by sequencing in a study of cytomegalovirus exposure and HLA in healthy donors. Study observations and caveats: Because they were indistinguishable, some V segments, including TRBV6-2 and TRBV6-3, were excluded. By HLA locus, TCR association rates varied in a later analysis, with DRB1 showing the most and HLA-C the fewest. Both high specificity and high sensitivity reportedly marked the classifier's diagnosis of cytomegalovirus status.

Turning to this clone: Its antigen is undetermined.

V lost 5 bases to trimming and J lost 4 bases; unmatched junction nucleotides: 2. The CDR3 is made up of 13 amino acids. CDR1 and CDR2 from the germline V gene are GTSNPN and SVGIG (reference sequence). 13 Jbeta primers and 60 Vbeta primers were used for the PCR. In the source study's methods: In a later analysis, tens of millions of unique TCR beta chains included roughly 11 million shared by two or more donors. Method: immunoSEQ multiplex PCR; TCRdb's copy keeps in-frame clones and lacks some. V and J calls and clone size are as listed in that table; D and trimming were resolved from the DNA. Among approximately 170,000 clones listed, around 78% were seen once.

The TCR sequence derives from a middle-aged woman in good health and CMV-seronegative. Source material: PBMCs. The chain is built from TRBV30 and TRBJ1-5; 10 nucleotides match TRBD1. The CDR3 loop reads CAWGDRGNQPQHF. In DNA form, the CDR3 reads TGTGCCTGGGGGGACAGGGGAAATCAGCCCCAGCATTTT. The variable domain in full, with the rest retrieved from reference TRBV30 and TRBJ1-5, is SQTIHQWPATLVQPVGSPLSLECTVEGTSNPNLYWYRQAAGRGLQLLFYSVGIGQISSEVPQNLSASRPQDRQFILSSKKLLLSDSGFYLCAWGDRGNQPQHFGDGTRLSIL.